One and the same sample provided the 12 T cell receptor beta chains below, sequenced in a study of blood T cell repertoires in COVID-19. Some clones are missing from TCRdb's copy, which holds only in-frame ones; the method was immunoSEQ multiplex PCR. The repertoire holds 90,000 to 150,000 clones, around 87% seen once, with 7.7% in the top ten. Sequenced sample: peripheral blood. The receptors derive from a human donor in a cohort sampled during active COVID-19.

This chain connects TRBV4-1 to TRBJ2-1, with TRBD1 identical over 9 bases. The CDR3 length is 19 residues. Trimming took 1 base from V and 6 from J; bases not matched to a gene: 16. Germline V lookup: CDR1 MGHRA, CDR2 YSYEKL. CDR3 amino acids: CASSQVTSGGTGRINEQFF. The CDR3 DNA reads as TGCGCCAGCAGCCAAGTAACATCTGGCGGGACAGGGAGAATCAATGAGCAGTTCTTC.

The rearrangement joins TRBV30 to TRBJ2-7; 9 positions match TRBD1. The CDR3 is made up of 15 amino acids. V trimming: 4 bases; J trimming: 6 bases; junction bases outside the gene matches: 13. Per germline, CDR1 GTSNPN and CDR2 SVGIG (reference sequence). The DNA of the CDR3 is TGTGCCTGGATGCTCACCGGGACAGGGCCTTCCGAGCAGTACTTC. It translates to CAWMLTGTGPSEQYF.

The chain uses TRBV9 and TRBJ1-4; perhaps TRBD1 as D (6 bases). Germline values: CDR1 SGDLS, CDR2 YYNGEE. The length of the CDR3 is 15 residues. V lost 0 bases to trimming and J lost 8 bases, with 14 bases between them. CDR3 loop: CASSVEQGGSEKLFF. The CDR3 DNA sequence: TGTGCCAGCAGCGTAGAACAGGGAGGGTCAGAAAAACTGTTTTTT. The variable domain in full, completed from reference TRBV9 and TRBJ1-4, reads DSGVTQTPKHLITATGQRVTLRCSPRSGDLSVYWYQQSLDQGLQFLIQYYNGEERAKGNILERFSAQQFPDLHSELNLSSLELGDSALYFCASSVEQGGSEKLFFGSGTQLSVL.

The rearrangement joins TRBV7-3 to TRBJ1-6; 9 bases fit TRBD1. This CDR3 is built from 15 residues. The V segment lost 5 bases and the J segment 5 bases; nucleotides outside the gene matches: 4. In germline, CDR1 is SGHTA, CDR2 FQGTGA. DNA for the CDR3: TGTGCCAGCAGCATGAGACAGGGGGATAATTCACCCCTCCACTTT. Residues: CASSMRQGDNSPLHF.

The V call is TRBV23-1, the J call TRBJ2-3, with 9 bases matching TRBD2. TRBV23-1 has ORF status, its function being uncertain. The CDR3 has 19 amino acids. V trimming: 4 bases; J trimming: 0 bases; junction bases outside the gene matches: 14. CDR3 coding DNA: TGCGCCAGCAGTCTCATAGCGGGGGAACGACGTACTAGCACAGATACGCAGTATTTT. It yields the protein CASSLIAGERRTSTDTQYF.

The chain links TRBV30 to TRBJ1-5, with 7 bases lining up with TRBD1. Germline V gives CDR1 GTSNPN, CDR2 SVGIG (reference sequence). The CDR3 contains 16 residues. The V gene end was trimmed by 1 base and the J gene end by 1 base; junction bases not matched to a gene: 7. DNA for the CDR3: TGTGCCTGGAGTGGAAACCGGGACAGAAGCAATCAGCCCCAGCATTTT. This translates into CAWSGNRDRSNQPQHF.

The rearrangement joins TRBV15 to TRBJ2-7; 10 bases are a match to TRBD2. After removal of 4 bases from V and 6 bases from J, the junction contained 9 bases not matched to a gene. There are 15 residues in the CDR3. The V gene's germline CDR1 is LNHNV and CDR2 YYDKDF (reference sequence). CDR3 nucleotide sequence: TGTGCCACCAGCACGAAGACTAGCGGGTCTTCCGAGCAGTACTTC. Its translation: CATSTKTSGSSEQYF.

The genes are TRBV15 and TRBJ2-1; tentative D call: TRBD2 (6 bases). This CDR3 spans 16 amino acids. Trimming pared 0 bases from V and 3 bases from J, leaving 12 bases between. Germline-derived CDR1 and CDR2 are LNHNV and YYDKDF (reference sequence). The chain's CDR3 is CATSREGWGDYNEQFF. The CDR3 nucleotides are TGTGCCACCAGCAGAGAAGGGTGGGGGGACTACAATGAGCAGTTCTTC.

This chain uses TRBV5-1 with TRBJ2-1, with 9 bases matching TRBD2. V gave up 6 bases and J gave up 1 base; unmatched junction bases: 11. The CDR3 contains 17 residues. CDR1 SGHRS and CDR2 YFSETQ come from the germline V gene. The CDR3 sequence is CASKTAGGRKSYNEQFF. DNA for the CDR3: TGCGCCAGCAAAACAGCGGGGGGAAGAAAATCCTACAATGAGCAGTTCTTC.

The chain joins TRBV19 to TRBJ1-1; tentative D call: TRBD1 (6 bases). Trimming pared 3 bases from V and 0 bases from J, leaving 11 bases between. This CDR3 has 15 amino acids. The germline CDR1 and CDR2 sequences are LNHDA and SQIVND (reference sequence). CDR3 sequence (DNA): TGTGCCAGTAGTATTGGGGGCCGATTGAACACTGAAGCTTTCTTT. It encodes CASSIGGRLNTEAFF.

This clone was seen once. The chain recombines TRBV27 with TRBJ2-4; 8 bases line up with TRBD1. The ends lost 2 bases at V and 6 bases at J; junction bases unmatched: 0. The CDR3 is 13 residues long. Per the germline V gene, CDR1 is MNHEY and CDR2 is SMNVEV (reference sequence). CDR3 loop: CASSLDRGNIQYF. CDR3 in DNA: TGTGCCAGCAGTTTAGACAGGGGAAACATTCAGTACTTC.

The chain links TRBV19 to TRBJ2-3, with D possibly TRBD2 on 5 matching bases. The CDR3 totals 13 residues. Germline-derived CDR1 and CDR2 are LNHDA and SQIVND (reference sequence). With 3 bases removed from V and 3 bases from J, the gap between germline ends came to 7 bases. The CDR3 coding sequence is TGTGCCAGTAGTATGACGGGGACAGATACGCAGTATTTT. Translation: CASSMTGTDTQYF. The full variable domain, its missing parts supplied by reference TRBV19 and TRBJ2-3, is DGGITQSPKYLFRKEGQNVTLSCEQNLNHDAMYWYRQDPGQGLRLIYYSQIVNDFQKGDIAEGYSVSREKKESFPLTVTSAQKNPTAFYLCASSMTGTDTQYFGPGTRLTVL.